This TCR beta chain was recovered during a study of human T cells and chemical hapten exposure. Study-wide background: DPC (0.01%) was patch tested on the upper back and read at 6 days. Findings and limits, study-wide: There was no change with DPC sensitization in TCRs above 1 in 1000 frequency.

This clonotype was detected many times. Its antigen is unidentified. The CDR3 is made up of 18 amino acids. Germline V lookup: CDR1 MNHEY, CDR2 SVGEGT. The V gene lost 4 bases and the J gene lost 4 bases, with 26 bases spanning the gap. TCRdb re-analysed the RACE reads in MiXCR, keeping a single row per CDR3 protein. There are around 69,000 distinct CDR3 sequences in the sample; around 10% occur only once, and 3.3% lies in the top ten. Time point defined: patch test 1, 2 weeks after DPC sensitization. Treatment indicated: therapeutic diphenylcyclopropenone sensitization with weekly scalp DPC. The chain recombines TRBV6-2 or TRBV6-3 with TRBJ2-7; a weak D match, TRBD1 (5 bases). The receptor comes from a woman in her thirties or forties with alopecia areata. Some clones in this sample may be carry-over from other donors' samples. The source material was whole blood, sampled in connection with sensitization to the hapten diphenylcyclopropenone (DPC). As DNA, the CDR3 is TGTGCCAGCAGTTCCCCAATTACTACAGGCGCAACTCCGTACGAGCAGTACTTC. Its protein product is CASSSPITTGATPYEQYF.